The subject of this entry is one T cell receptor (beta chain). CDR1 is MDHEN, CDR2 SYDVKM, per germline. This CDR3 region has 14 residues. V gave up 6 bases and J gave up 8 bases; unmatched junction bases: 9. Authors' analysis steps: Amplification of reference gene primers was used by the study to estimate nucleated cell counts. Method: immunoSEQ multiplex PCR; TCRdb's copy keeps in-frame clones and lacks some. The V and J calls and clone size come from that table; D and trimming were worked out from the DNA. The data show about 240,000 clones, approximately 80% seen once. The data belong to a study of blood T cell repertoires in COVID-19. Study background: Specimens from acute and convalescent COVID-19 originated in the United States, Italy and Spain. T cells, B-cell-depleted T cells, or PBMCs supplied cDNA or gDNA.

V and J are TRBV28 and TRBJ2-1; 8 bases agree with TRBD1. This TCR was recovered from a woman in her late teens or twenties with acute or convalescent COVID-19. The specimen was peripheral blood. The DNA for the CDR3 is TGTGCCAGCAGGAAGGACAGGGTCTGGGATGAGCAGTTCTTC. This gives the protein CASRKDRVWDEQFF.